The rows below give T cell receptor beta chains drawn from one sample of a study of blood T cells in healthy people across ages. TCRdb independently ran MiXCR on the 5' RACE reads; one entry per CDR3 protein. The sample has about 1,500,000 distinct CDR3 sequences; 25% to 30% are singletons. Input material: blood. Receptors were obtained from a woman in her 30s in good health. Both conserved end residues are part of each CDR3. D genes are given only for firm matches. Size tells how often a clone was seen (once, few, many) or the class of an expanded clone, and some rows leave it out.

D gene	J gene	CDR3 length	clone size	V gene	CDR3 protein	CDR3 DNA
.	TRBJ2-7	14	few	TRBV7-2	CASSLGSSADEQYF	TGTGCCAGCAGCTTAGGATCTAGCGCAGACGAGCAGTACTTC
.	TRBJ2-2	15	few	TRBV6-2/TRBV6-3	CASNSQGKNTGELFF	TGTGCCAGCAATAGTCAGGGGAAAAACACCGGGGAGCTGTTTTTT
.	TRBJ2-1	14	few	TRBV30	CAWLDDASYNEQFF	TGTGCCTGGTTGGACGACGCGTCCTACAATGAGCAGTTCTTC
.	TRBJ2-7	14	.	TRBV9	CASSVSEWSREQYF	TGTGCCAGCAGCGTATCTGAGTGGAGCCGCGAGCAGTACTTC
.	TRBJ2-1	15	few	TRBV7-2	CASSFGSGTWNEQFF	TGTGCCAGCAGCTTTGGGTCGGGGACGTGGAATGAGCAGTTCTTC
.	TRBJ2-1	13	.	TRBV28	CASRTASDDEQFF	TGTGCCAGCAGAACAGCGTCTGACGATGAGCAGTTCTTC
.	TRBJ1-1	14	.	TRBV12-3/TRBV12-4	CANTRSNRGTEAFF	TGTGCCAACACACGTAGTAATCGAGGCACTGAAGCTTTCTTT
.	TRBJ2-1	20	.	TRBV7-2	CASSQGAGPGRSRSYNGQFF	TGTGCCAGCAGTCAAGGGGCAGGACCGGGGCGTTCCCGCTCCTACAATGGGCAGTTCTTC
.	TRBJ2-7	16	.	TRBV5-1	CASSLVGSPRDNEQYF	TGCGCCAGCAGCTTGGTGGGGTCCCCGCGCGATAACGAGCAGTACTTC
TRBD1	TRBJ2-7	13	once	TRBV10-3	CAIMGTEIYEQYF	TGTGCCATCATGGGGACAGAGATCTACGAGCAGTACTTC
TRBD1	TRBJ1-4	11	few	TRBV10-3	CAIGDRERVFF	TGTGCCATCGGAGACAGGGAGAGGGTGTTTTTT
.	TRBJ2-7	15	.	TRBV6-2/TRBV6-3	CASRSGRQGTYEQYF	TGTGCCAGCAGATCAGGACGGCAAGGGACCTACGAGCAGTACTTC
TRBD2	TRBJ2-5	17	.	TRBV10-3	CAIKPGSSREVSETQYF	TGTGCCATCAAGCCGGGGTCGTCGCGGGAGGTCTCGGAGACCCAGTACTTC
.	TRBJ2-7	15	.	TRBV25-1	CASSAAGFSRPEQYF	TGTGCCAGCAGTGCAGCCGGGTTTTCCCGACCCGAGCAGTACTTC
.	TRBJ2-4	15	.	TRBV16	CASSQSRLAKDIQYF	TGTGCCAGCAGCCAATCGAGGCTAGCCAAGGACATTCAGTACTTC
.	TRBJ1-2	15	.	TRBV6-5	CAGSYSIQGSWGYTF	TGTGCCGGCAGTTACTCGATTCAGGGCTCTTGGGGCTACACCTTC
.	TRBJ2-5	15	few	TRBV7-9	CASSSEKGIQETQYF	TGTGCCAGCAGTTCTGAAAAGGGGATACAAGAGACCCAGTACTTC
.	TRBJ1-4	14	once	TRBV5-1	CASSLGRTDEKLFF	TGCGCCAGCAGCTTGGGCAGGACGGATGAAAAACTGTTTTTT
.	TRBJ1-2	14	.	TRBV12-3/TRBV12-4	CASSRGVGLYGYIF	TGTGCCAGTAGTCGGGGGGTGGGGTTGTATGGCTACATCTTC
.	TRBJ1-2	16	.	TRBV7-2	CASSLMGGQNNYGYTF	TGTGCCAGCAGCTTAATGGGTGGACAGAATAACTATGGCTACACCTTC
.	TRBJ1-5	14	.	TRBV12-3/TRBV12-4	CASTPSGRNQPQHF	TGTGCCAGCACCCCCTCTGGGCGCAATCAGCCCCAGCATTTT
TRBD1	TRBJ2-7	14	.	TRBV7-9	CASSRPNTGDEQYF	TGTGCCAGCAGCCGCCCAAATACAGGGGACGAGCAGTACTTC
TRBD2	TRBJ2-3	15	.	TRBV24-1	CATSDTRERPDTQYF	TGTGCCACCAGTGATACGCGGGAGAGACCAGATACGCAGTATTTT
.	TRBJ2-5	16	.	TRBV3-1	CASSLLGRRGEETQYF	TGTGCCAGCAGCCTTCTTGGTAGGAGGGGGGAAGAGACCCAGTACTTC
TRBD2	TRBJ2-2	15	.	TRBV7-6	CASSPGLASTGELFF	TGTGCCAGCAGCCCAGGACTAGCAAGCACCGGGGAGCTGTTTTTT
.	TRBJ2-1	16	.	TRBV7-6	CASSLTDRELYNEQFF	TGTGCCAGCAGCCTAACGGACAGAGAACTTTACAATGAGCAGTTCTTC
TRBD1	TRBJ1-5	15	.	TRBV4-1	CASSWAGGYNQPQHF	TGCGCCAGCAGCTGGGCAGGGGGCTACAATCAGCCCCAGCATTTT
.	TRBJ1-2	13	.	TRBV7-3	CASSLSPEDGYTF	TGTGCCAGCAGCTTATCCCCAGAGGATGGCTACACCTTC
.	TRBJ2-5	13	many	TRBV7-2	CASGRDSQETQYF	TGTGCCAGCGGCCGGGACTCGCAAGAGACCCAGTACTTC
TRBD2	TRBJ2-7	14	few	TRBV6-1	CASSEWEGPGEQYF	TGTGCCAGCAGTGAATGGGAGGGCCCTGGGGAGCAGTACTTC
.	TRBJ1-5	16	many	TRBV5-1	CASSPGGRESNQPQHF	TGCGCCAGCAGCCCGGGGGGCAGGGAGAGCAATCAGCCCCAGCATTTT